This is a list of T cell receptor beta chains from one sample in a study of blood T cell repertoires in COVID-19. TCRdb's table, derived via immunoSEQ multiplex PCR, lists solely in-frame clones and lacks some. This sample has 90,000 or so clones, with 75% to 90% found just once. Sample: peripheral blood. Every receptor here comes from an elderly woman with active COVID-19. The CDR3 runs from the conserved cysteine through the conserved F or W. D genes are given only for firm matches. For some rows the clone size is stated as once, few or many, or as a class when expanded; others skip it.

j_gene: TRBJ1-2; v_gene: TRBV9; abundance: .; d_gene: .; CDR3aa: CASSVLDGSGYTF; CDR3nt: TGTGCCAGCAGCGTACTCGATGGGAGTGGCTACACCTTC
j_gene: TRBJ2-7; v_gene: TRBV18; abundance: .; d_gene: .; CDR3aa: CASSETGLAYEQYF; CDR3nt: TGTGCCAGCTCCGAGACAGGTCTTGCCTACGAGCAGTACTTC
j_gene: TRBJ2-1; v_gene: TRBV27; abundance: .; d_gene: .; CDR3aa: CASSVWRADEQFF; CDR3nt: TGTGCCAGCAGTGTCTGGAGGGCCGATGAGCAGTTCTTC
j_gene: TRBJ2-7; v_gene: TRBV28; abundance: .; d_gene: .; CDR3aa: CASSPAGSGNSYEQYF; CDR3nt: TGTGCCAGCAGTCCGGCGGGTAGCGGAAACTCCTACGAGCAGTACTTC
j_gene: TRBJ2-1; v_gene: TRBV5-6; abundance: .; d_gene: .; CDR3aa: CASSFSYSLSYNEQFF; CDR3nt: TGTGCCAGCAGCTTTAGTTACTCTCTCTCCTACAATGAGCAGTTCTTC
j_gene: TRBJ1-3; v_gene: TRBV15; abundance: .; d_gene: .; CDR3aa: CATSKLRGAVGTIYF; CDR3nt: TGTGCCACCAGCAAACTGCGGGGAGCCGTGGGCACCATATATTTT
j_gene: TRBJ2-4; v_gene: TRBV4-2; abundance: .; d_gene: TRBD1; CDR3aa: CASSQHRGQAKNIQYF; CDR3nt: TGTGCCAGCAGCCAGCACAGGGGGCAAGCCAAAAACATTCAGTACTTC
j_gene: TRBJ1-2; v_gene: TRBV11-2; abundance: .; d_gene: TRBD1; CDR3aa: CASSLEWTGKGYTF; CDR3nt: TGTGCCAGCAGCTTAGAATGGACAGGGAAGGGCTACACCTTC
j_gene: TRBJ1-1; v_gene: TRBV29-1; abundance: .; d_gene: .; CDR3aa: CSADESRNTEAFF; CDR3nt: TGCAGCGCCGATGAATCTAGGAACACTGAAGCTTTCTTT
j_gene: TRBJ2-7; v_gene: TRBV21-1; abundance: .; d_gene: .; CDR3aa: CASSPDIPVGYEQYF; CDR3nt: TGTGCCAGCAGCCCAGACATCCCGGTCGGCTACGAGCAGTACTTC
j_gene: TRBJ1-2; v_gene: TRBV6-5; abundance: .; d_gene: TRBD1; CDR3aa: CASRKQGGDGYTF; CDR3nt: TGTGCCAGCAGGAAACAGGGGGGAGATGGCTACACCTTC
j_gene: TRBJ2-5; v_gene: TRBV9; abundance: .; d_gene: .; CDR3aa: CASSVEWASQETQYF; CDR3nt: TGTGCCAGCAGCGTAGAATGGGCTTCCCAAGAGACCCAGTACTTC
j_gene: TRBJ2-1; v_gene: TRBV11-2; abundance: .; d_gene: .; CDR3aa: CASSVGLNNEQFF; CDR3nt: TGTGCCAGCAGCGTGGGACTTAACAATGAGCAGTTCTTC
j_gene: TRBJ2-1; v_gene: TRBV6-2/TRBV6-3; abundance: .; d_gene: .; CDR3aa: CASSSQISYNEQFF; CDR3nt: TGTGCCAGCAGTTCACAGATCTCCTACAATGAGCAGTTCTTC
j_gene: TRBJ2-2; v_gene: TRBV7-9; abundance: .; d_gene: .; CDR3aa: CAGSRRGSYTGELFF; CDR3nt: TGTGCCGGTTCACGTCGGGGGTCTTACACCGGGGAGCTGTTTTTT
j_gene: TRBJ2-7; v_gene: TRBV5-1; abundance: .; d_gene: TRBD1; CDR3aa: CASSLPPGQGYEQYF; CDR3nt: TGCGCCAGCAGCTTACCCCCGGGACAGGGCTACGAGCAGTACTTC
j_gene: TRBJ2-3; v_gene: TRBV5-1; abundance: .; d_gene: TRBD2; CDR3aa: CASSLGLAGSTDTQYF; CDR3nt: TGCGCCAGCAGCTTGGGACTAGCGGGGAGCACAGATACGCAGTATTTT
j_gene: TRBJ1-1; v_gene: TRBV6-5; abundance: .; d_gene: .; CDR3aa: CASISVRATEAFF; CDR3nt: TGTGCCAGCATTTCAGTGAGGGCCACTGAAGCTTTCTTT
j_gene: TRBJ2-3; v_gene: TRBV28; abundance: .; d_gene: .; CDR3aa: CAGGGRGHTQYF; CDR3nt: TGTGCCGGGGGCGGCCGGGGTCATACGCAGTATTTT
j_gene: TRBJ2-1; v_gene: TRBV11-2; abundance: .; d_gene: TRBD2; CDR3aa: CASSLGGPTSRVYNEQFF; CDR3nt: TGTGCCAGCAGCTTAGGGGGCCCGACTAGCCGGGTTTACAATGAGCAGTTCTTC
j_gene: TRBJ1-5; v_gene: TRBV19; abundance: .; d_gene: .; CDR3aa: CASSIFSVAGVGGTQHF; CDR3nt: TGTGCCAGTAGTATTTTCTCGGTGGCGGGCGTTGGGGGGACCCAGCATTTT
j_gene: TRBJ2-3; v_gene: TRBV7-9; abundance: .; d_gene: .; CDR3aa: CASTATSLPTDTQYF; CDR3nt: TGTGCCAGCACCGCAACTAGCTTACCAACAGATACGCAGTATTTT
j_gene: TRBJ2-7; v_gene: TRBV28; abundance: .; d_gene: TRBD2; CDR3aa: CASSLVAGDREQYF; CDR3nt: TGTGCCAGCAGTTTGGTAGCGGGAGATCGAGAGCAGTACTTC
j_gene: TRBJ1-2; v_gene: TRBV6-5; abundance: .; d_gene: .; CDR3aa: CASSLGGGYTF; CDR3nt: TGTGCCAGCAGTCTGGGGGGTGGCTACACCTTC
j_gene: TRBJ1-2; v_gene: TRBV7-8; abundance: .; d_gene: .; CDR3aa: CASSPIYGYTF; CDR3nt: TGTGCCAGCAGCCCAATCTATGGCTACACCTTC
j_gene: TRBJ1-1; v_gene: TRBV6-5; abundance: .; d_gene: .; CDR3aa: CASSYWANPINTEAFF; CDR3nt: TGTGCCAGCAGTTACTGGGCCAATCCTATCAACACTGAAGCTTTCTTT
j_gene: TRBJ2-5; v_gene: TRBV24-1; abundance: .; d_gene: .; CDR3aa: CATSSPRLAGQETQYF; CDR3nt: TGTGCCACCAGCTCCCCCCGACTCGCGGGCCAAGAGACCCAGTACTTC
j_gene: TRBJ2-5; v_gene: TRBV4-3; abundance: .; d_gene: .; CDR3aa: CASSMYRKETQYF; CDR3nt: TGCGCCAGCAGCATGTACAGAAAAGAGACCCAGTACTTC
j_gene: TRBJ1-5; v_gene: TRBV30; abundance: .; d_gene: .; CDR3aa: CAWSRGPSNQPQHF; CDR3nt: TGTGCCTGGTCGCGGGGCCCTAGCAATCAGCCCCAGCATTTT
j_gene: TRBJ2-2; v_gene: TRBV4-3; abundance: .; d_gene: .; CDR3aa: CASSPQGGSRELFF; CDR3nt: TGCGCCAGCAGTCCTCAGGGAGGTTCCAGGGAGCTGTTTTTT
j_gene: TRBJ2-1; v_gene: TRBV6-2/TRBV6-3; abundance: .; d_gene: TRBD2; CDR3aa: CASSQREYHNEQFF; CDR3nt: TGTGCCAGCAGCCAGCGGGAGTACCACAATGAGCAGTTCTTC
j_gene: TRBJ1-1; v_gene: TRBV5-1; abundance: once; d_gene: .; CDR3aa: CASSFPGVNTEAFF; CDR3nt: TGCGCCAGCAGCTTCCCGGGGGTGAACACTGAAGCTTTCTTT
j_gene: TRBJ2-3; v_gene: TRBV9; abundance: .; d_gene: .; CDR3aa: CASSATHGRSTDTQYF; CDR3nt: TGTGCCAGCAGTGCCACCCACGGGAGAAGCACAGATACGCAGTATTTT
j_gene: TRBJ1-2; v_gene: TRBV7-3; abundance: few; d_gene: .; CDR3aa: CASSLTASAYSLDFIGGYTF; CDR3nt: TGTGCCAGCAGCTTAACGGCCTCGGCTTATTCCCTAGACTTTATCGGAGGCTACACCTTC
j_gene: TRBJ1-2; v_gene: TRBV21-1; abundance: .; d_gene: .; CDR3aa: CASSKQGTRCYTF; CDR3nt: TGTGCCAGCAGCAAACAGGGAACACGTTGCTACACCTTC
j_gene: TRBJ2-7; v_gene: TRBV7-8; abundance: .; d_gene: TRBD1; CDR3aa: CASSLYFRDRGREQYF; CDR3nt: TGTGCCAGCAGCTTGTATTTTCGAGACAGGGGGCGCGAGCAGTACTTC
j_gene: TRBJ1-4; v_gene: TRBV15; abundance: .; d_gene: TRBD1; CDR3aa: CATSRLWDRNEKLFF; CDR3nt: TGTGCCACCAGCAGACTCTGGGACAGAAATGAAAAACTGTTTTTT
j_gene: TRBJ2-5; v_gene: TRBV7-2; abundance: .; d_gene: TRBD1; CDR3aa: CASSLGQGLETQYF; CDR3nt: TGTGCCAGCAGCTTGGGACAGGGTTTGGAGACCCAGTACTTC
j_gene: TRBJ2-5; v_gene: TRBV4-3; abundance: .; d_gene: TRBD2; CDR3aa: CASSQGGDSGNTETQYF; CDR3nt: TGCGCCAGCAGCCAAGGAGGGGATAGCGGGAATACGGAGACCCAGTACTTC
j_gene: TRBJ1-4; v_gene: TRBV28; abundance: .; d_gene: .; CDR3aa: CASSLTGSANEKLFF; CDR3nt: TGTGCCAGCAGCCTCACAGGGTCGGCTAATGAAAAACTGTTTTTT
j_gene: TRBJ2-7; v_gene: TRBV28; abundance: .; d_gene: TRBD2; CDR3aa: CASRITSGKYEQYF; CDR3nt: TGTGCCAGCAGGATCACTAGCGGGAAGTACGAGCAGTACTTC
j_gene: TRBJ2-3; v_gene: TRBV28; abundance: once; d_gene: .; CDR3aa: CASTPGGSDTQYF; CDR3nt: TGTGCCAGCACTCCTGGGGGCTCAGATACGCAGTATTTT
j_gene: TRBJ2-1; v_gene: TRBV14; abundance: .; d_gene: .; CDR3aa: CASSLSYEQFF; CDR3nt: TGTGCCAGCAGCCTTTCGTATGAGCAGTTCTTC
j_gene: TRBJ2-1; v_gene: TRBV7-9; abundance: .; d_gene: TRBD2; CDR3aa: CASSLTSDYNEQFF; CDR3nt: TGTGCCAGCAGCTTAACTAGCGACTACAATGAGCAGTTCTTC
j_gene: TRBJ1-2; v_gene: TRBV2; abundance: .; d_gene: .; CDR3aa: CASSEVRGRGYTF; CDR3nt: TGTGCCAGCAGTGAAGTACGGGGGAGGGGCTACACCTTC
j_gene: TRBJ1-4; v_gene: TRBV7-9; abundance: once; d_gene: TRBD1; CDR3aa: CASSLGALTGPNEKLFF; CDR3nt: TGTGCCAGCAGTCTAGGAGCATTGACAGGGCCTAATGAAAAACTGTTTTTT
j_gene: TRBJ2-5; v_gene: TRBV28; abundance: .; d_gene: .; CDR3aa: CASSLPTGVTETQYF; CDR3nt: TGTGCCAGCAGTTTACCGACAGGAGTAACAGAGACCCAGTACTTC
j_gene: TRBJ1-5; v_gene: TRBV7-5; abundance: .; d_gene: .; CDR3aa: CVRSLLLSGVGNQPQHF; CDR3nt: TGTGTCAGAAGCTTACTGCTGAGCGGGGTAGGCAATCAGCCCCAGCATTTT
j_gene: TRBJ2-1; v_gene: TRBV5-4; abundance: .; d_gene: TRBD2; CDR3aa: CASSLVSGISREEQFF; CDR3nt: TGTGCCAGCAGCTTGGTTAGCGGGATCTCCAGGGAGGAGCAGTTCTTC
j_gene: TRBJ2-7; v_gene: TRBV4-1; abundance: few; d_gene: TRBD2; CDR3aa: CASSQDRGSGATYEQYF; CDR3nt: TGCGCCAGCAGCCAAGATCGAGGTAGCGGGGCTACCTACGAGCAGTACTTC
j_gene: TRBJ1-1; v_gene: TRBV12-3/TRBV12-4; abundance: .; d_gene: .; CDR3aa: CASRPSDRQETFF; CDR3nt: TGTGCCAGCAGACCTTCAGACAGGCAAGAAACTTTCTTT
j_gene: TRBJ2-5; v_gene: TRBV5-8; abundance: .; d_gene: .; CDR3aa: CASSLVSVSETQYF; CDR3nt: TGTGCCAGCAGCTTGGTATCAGTATCTGAGACCCAGTACTTC
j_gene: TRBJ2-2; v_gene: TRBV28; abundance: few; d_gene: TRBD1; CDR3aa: CASSLGQENTGELFF; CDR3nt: TGTGCCAGCAGTTTGGGACAGGAGAACACCGGGGAGCTGTTTTTT
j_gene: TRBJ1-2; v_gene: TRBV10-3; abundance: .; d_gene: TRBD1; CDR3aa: CAISEDRGLSYGYTF; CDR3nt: TGTGCCATCAGTGAGGACAGGGGGCTGAGCTATGGCTACACCTTC